This T cell receptor (beta chain) comes out of a study of human CD8 memory T cell subsets. Study-wide findings and caveats: By Chao1 estimates, precursor exhausted T cells appeared less diverse than stem-like memory T cells.

Measured by frequency, this clonotype is medium-sized. No antigen is known for it. TCR beta libraries were made by UMI-labeled 5' RACE. From its re-call of the 5' RACE reads, TCRdb lists each CDR3 protein once, without DNA. This sample's clone table lists some 5,400 distinct CDR3 sequences. The CDR3 totals 13 residues. Germline V gives CDR1 SGHTA, CDR2 FQGNSA. The TCR was taken from a human donor in good health. The V gene is TRBV7-2, the J gene TRBJ2-7. The sample comprised CD8+ effector memory T cells (TEM) sorted from PBMCs. Subset specified: effector memory CD8 T cells, CCR7- CD45RO+ CD95+. CDR3 sequence reads: CASSLGQYYEQYF.